These 6 T cell receptor beta chains were sequenced from one sample in a study of control samples from healthy donors and cancer patients (dated by TCRdb to about 2020). The library was produced with the immunoSEQ multiplex PCR assay. Entries here come from immuneACCESS through TCRdb and include only in-frame sequences with V and J called. Some clones fail to appear in such tables; in the studies checked, an unresolved V gene covers under half of the shortfall, and the cause of the remainder is unknown. This sample holds 150,000 or so clones; 85% to 90% were observed only once. Of the sample, around 12% falls within the top ten clones. Material: blood. These receptor sequences come from a man younger than 40 in good health.

The chain uses TRBV5-1 and TRBJ2-5; possibly TRBD1 for D (6 bases). V was cut by 0 bases and J by 3 bases, with 6 bases left in between. The CDR3 consists of 13 residues. Germline lookup yields CDR1 SGHRS and CDR2 YFSETQ. The CDR3 nucleotides are TGCGCCAGCAGCTTGGACAGGGAAGAGACCCAGTACTTC. As protein: CASSLDREETQYF.

The V call is TRBV28, the J call TRBJ2-6, with D tentatively TRBD2 (5 bases). The CDR3 covers 17 residues. V lost 7 bases and J lost 0, with 16 bases in between. Germline CDR1 and CDR2: MDHEN and SYDVKM. The CDR3 region is CASNWGAAFSGANVLTF. Written as DNA, the CDR3 is TGTGCCAGCAACTGGGGAGCAGCCTTCTCTGGGGCCAACGTCCTGACTTTC.

A word on this clone: This specimen includes other DNA sequences encoding the same CDR3. V is TRBV9 and J is TRBJ1-1, with D unclear. Germline CDR1 and CDR2: SGDLS and YYNGEE. V was shortened by 0 bases and J by 1 base, with 7 bases between the two germline ends. The CDR3 is 14 residues long. This CDR3 is CASSVGLQNTEAFF. CDR3 in DNA: TGTGCCAGCAGCGTAGGACTGCAGAACACTGAAGCTTTCTTT.

A single count supports this clone. The chain couples TRBV27 to TRBJ1-1; D possibly corresponds to TRBD1 (6 bases). The CDR3 has 14 residues. Per the germline V gene, CDR1 is MNHEY and CDR2 is SMNVEV (reference sequence). Trimming stripped 2 bases from V and 5 bases from J, with 12 bases between. CDR3 region: CASSLRLQGTEAFF. In DNA, the CDR3 is TGTGCCAGCAGTTTACGGTTGCAGGGGACTGAAGCTTTCTTT.

This rearrangement joins TRBV27 to TRBJ2-7; TRBD2 is a possible D gene (6 bases). There are 15 residues in the CDR3. V was pared by 5 bases and J by 6 bases, with 20 bases between. Germline V gives CDR1 MNHEY, CDR2 SMNVEV (reference sequence). This CDR3 reads CASSPDRDSPREQYF. CDR3 sequence (DNA): TGTGCCAGCAGTCCCGACCGGGACTCCCCCCGCGAGCAGTACTTC.

The chain uses TRBV7-9 and TRBJ2-5, with D perhaps matching TRBD2 (6 bases). Per the germline V gene, CDR1 is SEHNR and CDR2 is FQNEAQ (reference sequence). Deletions cut 8 bases from V and 0 bases from J, with 16 bases between. The CDR3 extends over 15 amino acids. The CDR3 here is CASYGGSVYQETQYF. In nucleotides, the CDR3 is TGTGCCAGCTATGGGGGGTCCGTGTACCAAGAGACCCAGTACTTC. Combining the CDR3 with reference TRBV7-9 and TRBJ2-5 gives the whole variable domain DTGVSQNPRHKITKRGQNVTFRCDPISEHNRLYWYRQTLGQGPEFLTYFQNEAQLEKSRLLSDRFSAERPKGSFSTLEIQRTEQGDSAMYLCASYGGSVYQETQYFGPGTRLLVL.